This T cell receptor beta chain was retrieved from a study of regulatory T cells in long-lasting Graves disease. Regarding the study as a whole: New patients shared fewer public clonotypes (roughly 910) than persistent patients did (around 2,900). Relative to newly diagnosed Graves' patients, persistent ones had lower TCR diversity. Among samples with persistent disease, TRBV28, TRBJ1-2 and TRBJ2-5 were favored.

The CDR3 covers 14 residues. Germline values: CDR1 SEHNR, CDR2 FQNEAQ (reference sequence). V shed 1 base and J shed 7 bases, with 8 bases lying between them. Specified time point: persistent/refractory GD, antithyroid drugs over 5 years with positive TRAb. TCR sequences were obtained from RNA taken from PBMCs. Investigators prepared the TCR beta libraries by applying iRepertoire HTBI primers and Arm-PCR of CDR3 regions. Original handling: From all samples, identification returned over 11 TRBJ and approximately 61 TRBV segments. MiXCR was run by TCRdb on the multiplex PCR reads, yielding one entry per CDR3 protein. The V and J calls and clone size come from TCRdb's table, not from the authors' own analysis. The sample holds 400,000 to 600,000 distinct CDR3 sequences, around a fifth seen once. In the case of this clonotype: The antigen is unknown.

The clonotype comes from a female donor with Graves disease. Sequencing was performed on peripheral blood mononuclear cells (PBMCs), taken when the disease was refractory, from a patient treated with antithyroid drugs. The chain joins TRBV7-9 to TRBJ1-6; D not certain. The CDR3 here is CASSLGLRNSPLHF. DNA for the CDR3: TGTGCCAGCAGCTTAGGATTGAGAAATTCACCCCTCCACTTT.